This TCR beta chain is drawn from a study of blood T cell repertoires in COVID-19. Study information: Acute and convalescent COVID-19 specimens originated in the United States, Italy and Spain. The analysed material was cDNA or gDNA that came from T cells, B-cell-depleted T cells, or PBMCs.

Original methodology: For nucleated cells, counts were estimated from reference gene primer amplification. Clones were read by immunoSEQ multiplex PCR, and TCRdb kept only the in-frame ones, dropping some. V, J and clone size reflect that table, while D and trimming were determined from the DNA. This table has 90,000 to 150,000 clones, 80% to 90% appearing once. V lost 7 bases to trimming and J lost 4 bases, with 13 bases between them. The length of the CDR3 is 14 residues. From germline, CDR1 is MNHEY and CDR2 SVGAGI. Material for sequencing was peripheral blood. The clonotype comes from a man between 65 and 79 years old with active or convalescent COVID-19. The rearrangement joins TRBV6-5 to TRBJ2-2, with D tentatively TRBD1 (5 bases). The CDR3 here is CASTSLGPTGELFF. Here the CDR3 DNA reads TGTGCCAGCACCTCCTTGGGGCCCACCGGGGAGCTGTTTTTT.